The source of this TCR beta chain is a study of cytomegalovirus exposure and HLA in healthy donors. In the study overall: Genotyping showed 81% of roughly 400 donors falling in the Caucasian-associated ancestry cluster.

With respect to this clone: The antigen is undetermined.

Study results and caveats: What a later analysis reportedly showed was that an Asian-associated ancestry cluster had fewer N-insertions than the approximately 700-donor mean.

The PCR employed 60 Vbeta primers together with 13 Jbeta primers. Sequencing used immunoSEQ multiplex PCR; TCRdb keeps in-frame clones, though not all of them. The sample lists fewer than 200,000 clones; around 82% were seen once. This receptor was taken from a male donor in good health and CMV-seronegative. The source material was PBMCs.

The CDR3 is CASSQPGQLSYEQYF. DNA for the CDR3: TGTGCCAGCAGCCAACCGGGACAGCTATCCTACGAGCAGTACTTC. V is TRBV14 and J is TRBJ2-7; 7 bases fit TRBD1. The CDR3 loop spans 15 amino acids. Germline V gene lookup returns CDR1 SGHDN and CDR2 FVKESK. V shed 2 bases and J 1 base; nucleotides not matched to a gene: 5.